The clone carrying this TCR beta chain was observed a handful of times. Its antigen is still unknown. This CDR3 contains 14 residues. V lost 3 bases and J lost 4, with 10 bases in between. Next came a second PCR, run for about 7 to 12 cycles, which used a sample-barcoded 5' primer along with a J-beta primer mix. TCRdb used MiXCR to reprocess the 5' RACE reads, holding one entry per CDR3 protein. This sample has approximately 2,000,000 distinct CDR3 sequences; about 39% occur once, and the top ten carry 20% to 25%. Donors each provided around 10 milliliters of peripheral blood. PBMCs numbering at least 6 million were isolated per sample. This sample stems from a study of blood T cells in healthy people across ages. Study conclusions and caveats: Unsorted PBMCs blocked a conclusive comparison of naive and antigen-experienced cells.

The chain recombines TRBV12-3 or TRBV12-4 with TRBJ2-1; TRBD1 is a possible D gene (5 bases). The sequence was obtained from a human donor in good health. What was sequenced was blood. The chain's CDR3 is CASSFWAGYNEQFF. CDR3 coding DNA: TGTGCCAGCAGTTTTTGGGCAGGGTACAATGAGCAGTTCTTC.